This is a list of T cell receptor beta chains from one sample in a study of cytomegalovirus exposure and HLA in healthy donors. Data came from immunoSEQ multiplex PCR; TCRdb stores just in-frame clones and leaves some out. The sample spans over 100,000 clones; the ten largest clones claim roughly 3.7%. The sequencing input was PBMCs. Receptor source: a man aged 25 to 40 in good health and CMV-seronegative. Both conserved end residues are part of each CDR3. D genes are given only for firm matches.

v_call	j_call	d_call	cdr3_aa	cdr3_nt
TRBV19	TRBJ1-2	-	CASSIRGPDGSGYTF	TGTGCCAGTAGTATAAGAGGGCCCGATGGTTCTGGCTACACCTTC
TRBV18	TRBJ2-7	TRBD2	CASSPPYPSGGYEQYF	TGTGCCAGCTCACCACCTTATCCGAGCGGGGGTTACGAGCAGTACTTC
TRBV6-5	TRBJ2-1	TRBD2	CASSYPAGGYNEQFF	TGTGCCAGCAGTTACCCAGCGGGGGGGTACAATGAGCAGTTCTTC
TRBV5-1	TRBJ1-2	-	CASRPFQGNYGYTF	TGCGCCAGCAGACCTTTTCAGGGGAACTATGGCTACACCTTC
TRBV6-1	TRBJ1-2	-	CASSDLVGSGYTF	TGTGCCAGCAGTGACCTGGTTGGGAGTGGCTACACCTTC
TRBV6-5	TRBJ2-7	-	CASSYRLPELYEQYF	TGTGCCAGCAGTTACCGACTACCTGAACTTTACGAGCAGTACTTC
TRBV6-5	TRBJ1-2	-	CASSYFQGGANYGYTF	TGTGCCAGCAGTTACTTCCAGGGAGGAGCTAACTATGGCTACACCTTC
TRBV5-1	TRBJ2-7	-	CASSPVRSSYEQYF	TGCGCCAGCAGTCCTGTTCGGAGCTCCTACGAGCAGTACTTC
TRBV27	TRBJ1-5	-	CASSSGVQPQHF	TGTGCCAGCAGCTCGGGGGTTCAGCCCCAGCATTTT
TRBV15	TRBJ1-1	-	CATSRDFSRGLNTEAFF	TGTGCCACCAGCAGAGATTTTTCTCGCGGTCTGAACACTGAAGCTTTCTTT
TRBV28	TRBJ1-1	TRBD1	CASRSTGGNLYYTEAFF	TGTGCCAGCAGGTCGACAGGGGGGAATCTATATTACACTGAAGCTTTCTTT
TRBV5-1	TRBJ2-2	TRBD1	CASSLFPGQASTGELFF	TGCGCCAGCAGCCTTTTTCCGGGACAGGCGTCCACCGGGGAGCTGTTTTTT
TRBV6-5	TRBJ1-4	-	CASSLSGEKLFF	TGTGCCAGCAGTCTTTCAGGCGAAAAACTGTTTTTT
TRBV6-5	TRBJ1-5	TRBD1	CASSGTGVQPQHF	TGTGCCAGCAGCGGGACAGGGGTTCAGCCCCAGCATTTT
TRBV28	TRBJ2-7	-	CASSPLDFPSSYEQYF	TGTGCCAGCAGTCCACTGGACTTCCCGAGCTCCTACGAGCAGTACTTC
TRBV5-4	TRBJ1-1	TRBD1	CASSSTGGSEAFF	TGTGCCAGCAGCTCTACAGGGGGCTCCGAAGCTTTCTTT
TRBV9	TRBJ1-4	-	CASSVGQFATNEKLFF	TGTGCCAGCAGCGTAGGACAGTTTGCAACTAATGAAAAACTGTTTTTT
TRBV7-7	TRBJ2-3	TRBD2	CASSPTLISGGRTDTQYF	TGTGCCAGCAGCCCCACCTTAATTAGCGGGGGACGCACAGATACGCAGTATTTT
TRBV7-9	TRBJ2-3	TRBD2	CASSSSGGTDTQYF	TGTGCCAGCAGCTCTAGCGGGGGCACAGATACGCAGTATTTT
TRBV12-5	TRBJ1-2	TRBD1	CASGPQGQRGLYGYTF	TGTGCTAGTGGCCCGCAGGGACAGCGAGGGCTCTATGGCTACACCTTC
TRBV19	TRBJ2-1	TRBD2	CASSRTSGGQLFSYNEQFF	TGTGCCAGTAGTAGAACTAGCGGGGGGCAATTATTCTCCTACAATGAGCAGTTCTTC